The 10 T cell receptor beta chains below were found in one sample sequenced in a study of blood T cell repertoires in COVID-19. Profiled with immunoSEQ multiplex PCR; TCRdb holds only in-frame clones, not every one. The sample holds some 200,000 clones, 82% seen once. Material: PBMCs or T cells enriched from blood (not recorded which). The receptor source for this set is an older woman with acute COVID-19.

The chain couples TRBV11-2 to TRBJ2-5; the D gene is possibly TRBD1 (6 bases). In germline, CDR1 is SGHAT, CDR2 FQNNGV. Trimming took 4 bases from V and 8 from J, leaving 20 bases between them. This CDR3 has 15 amino acids. CDR3 region: CASSSSGTSVGTQYF. The CDR3 nucleotides are TGTGCCAGCAGCTCATCCGGGACATCGGTAGGAACCCAGTACTTC.

The chain couples TRBV9 to TRBJ1-3; D remains unclear. The germline V and J ends were trimmed by 3 bases and 0 bases, with 7 bases remaining between them. CDR1 SGDLS and CDR2 YYNGEE come from the germline V gene. This CDR3 has 14 amino acids. The CDR3 spells CASSAEVSGNTIYF. DNA for the CDR3: TGTGCCAGCAGCGCAGAAGTCTCTGGAAACACCATATATTTT. Variable domain in full (rest from reference TRBV9 and TRBJ1-3): DSGVTQTPKHLITATGQRVTLRCSPRSGDLSVYWYQQSLDQGLQFLIQYYNGEERAKGNILERFSAQQFPDLHSELNLSSLELGDSALYFCASSAEVSGNTIYFGEGSWLTVV.

V and J are TRBV2 and TRBJ2-3; TRBD2 is a possible D gene (5 bases). This CDR3 is built from 13 residues. Germline CDR1 reads SNHLY; CDR2 reads FYNNEI. Trimming stripped 4 bases from V and 6 bases from J, with 11 bases between. The CDR3 loop reads CASSAEREDTQYF. Here the CDR3 DNA reads TGTGCCAGCAGTGCCGAGAGGGAGGATACGCAGTATTTT.

The V gene is TRBV16, the J gene TRBJ2-3; D is undetermined. The CDR3 contains 15 residues. The V gene's germline CDR1 is KGHSY and CDR2 FQNENV. V gave up 0 bases and J gave up 0 bases, with 7 bases separating them. CDR3 DNA: TGTGCCAGCAGCCAATCTGCAACTAGCACAGATACGCAGTATTTT. Translated: CASSQSATSTDTQYF.

The chain has TRBV5-6 and TRBJ2-3; 10 positions match TRBD2. CDR3 length: 14 amino acids. From germline, CDR1 is SGHDT and CDR2 YYEEEE. With V trimmed by 4 bases and J by 6 bases, 5 bases remained unmatched. CDR3 protein: CASSRLAGPDTQYF. The CDR3 nucleotides read TGTGCCAGCAGCAGACTAGCGGGTCCGGATACGCAGTATTTT.

V usage is TRBV5-6 and J usage is TRBJ1-2; 7 nucleotides match TRBD1. The germline V gene encodes CDR1 SGHDT and CDR2 YYEEEE. V lost 2 bases and J lost 7; bases outside the gene matches: 11. This CDR3 comprises 15 residues. DNA of the CDR3: TGTGCCAGCAGCTTTTACCGGGACAGCAGGTCTGGCTACACCTTC. Translating it yields CASSFYRDSRSGYTF.

This clone was picked up many times. V gene TRBV19 combines with J gene TRBJ1-5; TRBD1 is a possible D gene (5 bases). This CDR3 is built from 14 residues. Looked up from germline, CDR1 is LNHDA and CDR2 is SQIVND (reference sequence). Trimming removed 3 bases from V and 7 bases from J, with 13 bases in between. As DNA, the CDR3 is TGTGCCAGTAGTATTAAAAGGGGCCCCCAGCCCCAGCATTTT. This encodes CASSIKRGPQPQHF. The whole variable domain, remainder taken from reference TRBV19 and TRBJ1-5, is DGGITQSPKYLFRKEGQNVTLSCEQNLNHDAMYWYRQDPGQGLRLIYYSQIVNDFQKGDIAEGYSVSREKKESFPLTVTSAQKNPTAFYLCASSIKRGPQPQHFGDGTRLSIL.

V usage is TRBV9 and J usage is TRBJ2-3, with 9 bases identical to TRBD2. The germline gives CDR1 SGDLS, CDR2 YYNGEE. The CDR3 consists of 15 residues. The V segment lost 0 bases and the J segment 5 bases; nucleotides outside the gene matches: 4. CDR3 nucleotides: TGTGCCAGCAGCGTAGGGAGCGGGAGGTTAGATACGCAGTATTTT. Encoded protein: CASSVGSGRLDTQYF.

The sample holds a few counts of this clone. The chain is built from TRBV6-5 and TRBJ2-7; TRBD1 matches at 9 bases. CDR3 size: 13 residues. Germline V CDR1 and CDR2: MNHEY, SVGAGI. Losses at the gene ends were 8 bases for V and 5 bases for J; bases not matched to a gene: 7. The CDR3, as DNA: TGTGCCAGCGCCCGGGACAGGGTCCACGAGCAGTACGTC. This translates into CASARDRVHEQYV.

The gene calls are TRBV2 and TRBJ2-1; 7 nucleotides agree with TRBD2. Germline-derived CDR1 and CDR2 are SNHLY and FYNNEI. The CDR3 is 15 amino acids. The V and J ends lost 4 bases and 1 base, in that order; junction bases with no gene match: 4. The CDR3 loop is CASSVERGSYNEQFF. CDR3 sequence (DNA): TGTGCCAGCAGTGTGGAGCGGGGATCCTACAATGAGCAGTTCTTC.